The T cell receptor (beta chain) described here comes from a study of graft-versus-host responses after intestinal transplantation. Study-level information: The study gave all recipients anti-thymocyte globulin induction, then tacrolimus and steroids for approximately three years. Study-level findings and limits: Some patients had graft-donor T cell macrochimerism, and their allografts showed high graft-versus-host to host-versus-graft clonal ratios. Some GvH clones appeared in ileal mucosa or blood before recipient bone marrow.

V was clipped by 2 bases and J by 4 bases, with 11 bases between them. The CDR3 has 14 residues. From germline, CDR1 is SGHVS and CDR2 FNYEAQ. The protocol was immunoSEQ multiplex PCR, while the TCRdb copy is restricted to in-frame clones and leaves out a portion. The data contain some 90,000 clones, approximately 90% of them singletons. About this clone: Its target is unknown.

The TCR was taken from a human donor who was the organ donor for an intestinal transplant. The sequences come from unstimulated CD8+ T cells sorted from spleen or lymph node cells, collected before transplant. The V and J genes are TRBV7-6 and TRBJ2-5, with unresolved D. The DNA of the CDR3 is TGTGCCAGCAGCTTATCGAGATCCCGAGAGACCCAGTACTTC. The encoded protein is CASSLSRSRETQYF.